The clone carrying this TCR beta chain came up many times. What it binds is not known. V was cut by 3 bases and J by 4 bases, with 19 bases left in between. The CDR3 is made up of 17 amino acids. This sample was taken from a study of CD8 T cells in ankylosing spondylitis. TCRdb independently ran MiXCR on the 5' RACE reads; one entry per CDR3 protein. Of about 69,000 distinct CDR3 sequences detected, about 5.7% appear once; the ten largest clones hold about 2.2%. Regarding the study as a whole: Disease-linked clones, CD8+, were relatively rare in peripheral blood. What seemed typical of ankylosing spondylitis blood was a TCR beta motif built from about 8 highly homologous variants.

This clonotype originated in a male donor with ankylosing spondylitis or in good health (not recorded which). The rearrangement uses TRBV12-3 or TRBV12-4 and TRBJ2-1; D uncertain. The sequencing sample was made of blood, either unsorted or a sorted T cell fraction (not recorded which). Here the CDR3 DNA reads TGTGCCAGCAGTTTCCTTTCCAGCACCAAGCGATACAATGAGCAGTTCTTC. Its translation: CASSFLSSTKRYNEQFF.